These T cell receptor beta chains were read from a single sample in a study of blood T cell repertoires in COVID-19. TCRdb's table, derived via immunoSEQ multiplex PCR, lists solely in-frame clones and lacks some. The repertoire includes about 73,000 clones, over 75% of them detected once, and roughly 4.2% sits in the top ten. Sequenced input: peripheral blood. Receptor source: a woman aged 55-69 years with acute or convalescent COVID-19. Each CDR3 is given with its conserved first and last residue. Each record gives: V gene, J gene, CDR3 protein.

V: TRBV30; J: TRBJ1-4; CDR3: CAWSRSRSGEKLFF
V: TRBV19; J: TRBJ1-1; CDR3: CASSIDSALIVGGEAFF
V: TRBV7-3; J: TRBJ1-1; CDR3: CASSEAANTEAFF
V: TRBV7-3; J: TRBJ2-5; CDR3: CASSPLQGPQETQYF
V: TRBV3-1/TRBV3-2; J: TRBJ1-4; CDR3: CASSQDWRDGHNEKLFF
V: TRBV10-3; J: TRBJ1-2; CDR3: CAISESQDPYGYTF
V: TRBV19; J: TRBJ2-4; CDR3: CASSIGQGQNIQYF
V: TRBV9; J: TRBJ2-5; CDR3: CASSVGGGYQETQYF
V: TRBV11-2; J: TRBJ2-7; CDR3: CASSSPRLQTFYEQYF
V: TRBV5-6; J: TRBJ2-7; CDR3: CASSLEAGEQYF
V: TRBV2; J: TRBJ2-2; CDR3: CASRAGAGELFF
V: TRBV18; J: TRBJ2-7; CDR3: CASSRTGVYEQYF
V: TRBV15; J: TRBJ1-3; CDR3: CATSRDRAGSGNTIYF
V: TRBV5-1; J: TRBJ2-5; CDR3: CASTSLGGAYETQYF
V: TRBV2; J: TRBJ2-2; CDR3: CASSELAGSSGELFF
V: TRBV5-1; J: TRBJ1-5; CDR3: CASSLGQGVQPQHF
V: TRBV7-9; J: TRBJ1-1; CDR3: CASSLSGDTEAFF
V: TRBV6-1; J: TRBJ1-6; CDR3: CASSEGQGRSYNSPLHF
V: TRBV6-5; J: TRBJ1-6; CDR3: CASSTTGDVNSPLHF
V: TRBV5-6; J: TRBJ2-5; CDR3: CASSSTVQETQYF
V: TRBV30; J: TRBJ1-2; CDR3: CAFTIGLNYGYTF
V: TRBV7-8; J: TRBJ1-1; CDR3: CASSLGRLMNTEAFF
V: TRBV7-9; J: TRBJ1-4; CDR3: CASSSTGSTSEKLFF
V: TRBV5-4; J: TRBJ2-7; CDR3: CASSARGGLYDEQYF
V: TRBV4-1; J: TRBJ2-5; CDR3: CASSHVGRETQYF
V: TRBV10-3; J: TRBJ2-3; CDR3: CAISVDRGFKSDTQYF
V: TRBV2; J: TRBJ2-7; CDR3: CASSSGTGGRYEQYF
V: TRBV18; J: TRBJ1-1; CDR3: CASSPVSSRNTEAFF
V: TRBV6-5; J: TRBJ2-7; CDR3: CASFQGVGGSYEQYF
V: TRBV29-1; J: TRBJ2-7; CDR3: CSVEAGTGTYEQYF
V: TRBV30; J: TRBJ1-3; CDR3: CAWNRGAGNTIYF
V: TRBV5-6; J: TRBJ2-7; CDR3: CASSLGTGTYEQYF
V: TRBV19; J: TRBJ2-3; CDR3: CASRDLGGGTDTQYF
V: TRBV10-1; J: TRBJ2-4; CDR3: CASSQDSYKNIQYF
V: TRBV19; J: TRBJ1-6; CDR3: CASSNDRGGNSPLHF